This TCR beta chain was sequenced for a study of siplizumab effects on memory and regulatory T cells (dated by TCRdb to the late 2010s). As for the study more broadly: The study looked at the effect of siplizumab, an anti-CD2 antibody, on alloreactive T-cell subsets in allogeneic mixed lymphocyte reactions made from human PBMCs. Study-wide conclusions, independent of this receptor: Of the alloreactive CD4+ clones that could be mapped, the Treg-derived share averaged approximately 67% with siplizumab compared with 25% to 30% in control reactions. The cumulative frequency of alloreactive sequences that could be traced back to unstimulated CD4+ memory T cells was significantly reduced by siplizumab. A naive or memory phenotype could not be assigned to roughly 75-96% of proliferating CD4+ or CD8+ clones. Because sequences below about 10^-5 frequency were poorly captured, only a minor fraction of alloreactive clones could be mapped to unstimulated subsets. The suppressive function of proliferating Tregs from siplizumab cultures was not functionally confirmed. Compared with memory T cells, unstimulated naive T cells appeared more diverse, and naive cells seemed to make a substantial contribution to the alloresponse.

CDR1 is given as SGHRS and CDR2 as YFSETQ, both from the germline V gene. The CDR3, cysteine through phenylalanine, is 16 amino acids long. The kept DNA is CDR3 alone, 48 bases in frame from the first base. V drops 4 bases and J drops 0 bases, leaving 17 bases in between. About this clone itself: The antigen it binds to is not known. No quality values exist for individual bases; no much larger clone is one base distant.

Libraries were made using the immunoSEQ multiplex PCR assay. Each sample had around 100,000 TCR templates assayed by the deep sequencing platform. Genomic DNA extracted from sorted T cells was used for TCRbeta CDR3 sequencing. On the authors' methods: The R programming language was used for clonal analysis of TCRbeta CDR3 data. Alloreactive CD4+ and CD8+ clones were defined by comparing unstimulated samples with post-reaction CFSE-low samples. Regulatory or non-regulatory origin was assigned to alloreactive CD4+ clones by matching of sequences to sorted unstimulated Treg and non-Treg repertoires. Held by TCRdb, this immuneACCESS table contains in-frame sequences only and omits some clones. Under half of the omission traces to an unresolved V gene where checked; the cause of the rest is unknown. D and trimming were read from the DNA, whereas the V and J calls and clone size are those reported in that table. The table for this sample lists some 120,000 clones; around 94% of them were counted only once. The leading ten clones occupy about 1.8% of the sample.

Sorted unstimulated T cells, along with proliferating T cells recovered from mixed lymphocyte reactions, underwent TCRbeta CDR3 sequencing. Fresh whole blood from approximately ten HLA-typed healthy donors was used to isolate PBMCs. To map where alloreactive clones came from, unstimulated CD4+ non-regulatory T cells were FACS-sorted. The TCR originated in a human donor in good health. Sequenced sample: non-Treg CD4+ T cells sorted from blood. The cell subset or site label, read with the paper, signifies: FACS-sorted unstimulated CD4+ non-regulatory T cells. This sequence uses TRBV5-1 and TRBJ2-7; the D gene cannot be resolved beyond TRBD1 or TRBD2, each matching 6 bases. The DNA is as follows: TGCGCCAGCAGCGGGGGCGCGGGAAGGCCCTCCTACGAGCAGTACTTC. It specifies CASSGGAGRPSYEQYF.